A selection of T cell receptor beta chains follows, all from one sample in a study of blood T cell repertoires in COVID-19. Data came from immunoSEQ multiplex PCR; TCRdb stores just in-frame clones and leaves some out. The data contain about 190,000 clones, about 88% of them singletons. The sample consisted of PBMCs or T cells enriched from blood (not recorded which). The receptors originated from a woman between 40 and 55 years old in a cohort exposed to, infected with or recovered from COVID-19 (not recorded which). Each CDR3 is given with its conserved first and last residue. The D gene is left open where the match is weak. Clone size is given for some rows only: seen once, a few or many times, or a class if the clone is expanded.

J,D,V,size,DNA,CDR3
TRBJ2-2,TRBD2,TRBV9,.,TGTGCCAGCAGCGCGAGATCCGGGGGGGCGAACACCGGGGAGCTGTTTTTT,CASSARSGGANTGELFF
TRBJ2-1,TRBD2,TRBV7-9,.,TGTGCCAGCAGCTTAGGAGGTAGCGGGAGACCCAATGAGCAGTTCTTC,CASSLGGSGRPNEQFF
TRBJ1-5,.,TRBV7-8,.,TGTGCCAGCAGCTTCCCCCCCCCGAAAACCACGACCCGCGGCGGTTTGCAGCCCCAGCATTTT,CASSFPPPKTTTRGGLQPQHF
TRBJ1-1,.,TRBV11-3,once,TGTGCCAGCAAGCAGGGGAACACTGAAGCTTTCTTT,CASKQGNTEAFF
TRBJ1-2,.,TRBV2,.,TGTGCCAGCAGTGAAGTTGACAGAAACTATGGCTACACCTTC,CASSEVDRNYGYTF
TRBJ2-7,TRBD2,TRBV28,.,TGTGCCAGCCTAGCGGGGGGACTCTACGAGCAGTACTTC,CASLAGGLYEQYF
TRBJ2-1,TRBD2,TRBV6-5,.,TGTGCCAGCAGCCCAGCGGGAGGTGCCTACAATGAGCAGTTCTTC,CASSPAGGAYNEQFF
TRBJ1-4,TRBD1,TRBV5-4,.,TGTGCCAGCAGCTTGACCCAGGGGGCAGGGGCTTATCCTAATGAAAAACTGTTTTTT,CASSLTQGAGAYPNEKLFF
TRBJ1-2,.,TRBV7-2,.,TGTGCCAGCAGCTTAGATTCCGAGAGAGCGGGGGGCTACACCTTC,CASSLDSERAGGYTF
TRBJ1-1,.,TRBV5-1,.,TGCGCCAGCAGCTTAGCGAGGGACTTGAACACTGAAGCTTTCTTT,CASSLARDLNTEAFF
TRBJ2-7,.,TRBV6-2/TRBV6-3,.,TGTGCCAGCAGTTACGTCCGACTAGTAAAACCGTACTTC,CASSYVRLVKPYF
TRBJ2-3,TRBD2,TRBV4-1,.,TGCGCCAGCAGCGTCGTAGCGGGAGGGGCAGATACGCAGTATTTT,CASSVVAGGADTQYF
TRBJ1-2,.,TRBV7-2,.,TGTGCCAGCAGCTTTTCCTCGCAGGCCTCCTTTAACTATGGCTACACCTTC,CASSFSSQASFNYGYTF
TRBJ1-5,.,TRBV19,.,TGTGCCAGTAGCCAAAACAGATTCAATCAGCCCCAGCATTTT,CASSQNRFNQPQHF
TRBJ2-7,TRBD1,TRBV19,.,TGTGCCAGTAGTACCCTCGGACAGGGTACCTACGAGCAGTACTTC,CASSTLGQGTYEQYF
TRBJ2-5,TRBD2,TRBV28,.,TGTGCCAGCAGTTTTAGGGATAGCGGGGGGTTGGAGACCCAGTACTTC,CASSFRDSGGLETQYF
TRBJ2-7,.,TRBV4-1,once,TGCGCCAGCAGCCAATCAAACTACGAGCAGTACTTC,CASSQSNYEQYF
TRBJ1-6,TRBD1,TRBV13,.,TGTGCCAGCAGCTTCGCGACAGGGCGGCATTCACCCCTCCACTTT,CASSFATGRHSPLHF
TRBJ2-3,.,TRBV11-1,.,TGTGCCAGCGGAGGGGGCCTCACAGATACGCAGTATTTT,CASGGGLTDTQYF
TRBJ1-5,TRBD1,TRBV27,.,TGTGCCAGCAGTTTGACAGGGGATAATCAGCCCCAGCATTTT,CASSLTGDNQPQHF
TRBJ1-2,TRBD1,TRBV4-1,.,TGCGCCAGCAGCCAGAACAGGGGCCCGGGTGGCTACACCTTC,CASSQNRGPGGYTF
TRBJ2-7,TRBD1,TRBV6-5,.,TGTGCCAGCAGTTACACGACAGGGGGCAGGGAGCAGTACTTC,CASSYTTGGREQYF
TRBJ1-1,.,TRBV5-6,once,TGTGCCAGCAGCCTTGGGGGGATCACTGAAGCTTTCTTT,CASSLGGITEAFF
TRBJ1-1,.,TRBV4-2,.,TGTGCCAGCAGCCTTAGCCTTATGAACACTGAAGCTTTCTTT,CASSLSLMNTEAFF